This T cell receptor beta chain was documented in a study of blood T cell repertoires in COVID-19. Germline V gene lookup returns CDR1 SGHTA and CDR2 FQGNSA. The CDR3 sequence is 14 residues long. Trimming took 0 bases from V and 9 from J, leaving 12 bases between them. Sequencing was performed with immunoSEQ multiplex PCR; in TCRdb, only in-frame clones are kept and a portion is missing. Of over 200,000 clones listed, more than 75% are singletons. The specimen was peripheral blood. The TCR sequence derives from a woman in her 40s who had recovered from COVID-19. The V and J genes are TRBV7-2 and TRBJ2-1; a weak D match, TRBD2 (5 bases). This CDR3 reads CASSLAWLAGEQFF. For the CDR3, the DNA is TGTGCCAGCAGCTTAGCGTGGCTAGCTGGTGAGCAGTTCTTC.